The next 11 T cell receptor beta chains were all read from a single sample in a study of CD8 T cells in Susac syndrome. RNA totalling roughly 0.5 to 1 ug underwent reverse transcription with random hexamers. TCRdb reanalysed the immunoSEQ multiplex PCR reads using MiXCR and keeps one entry per CDR3 protein. The sample has roughly 200,000 distinct CDR3 sequences; roughly 94% are singletons. The sequenced sample was CD4+ T cells from PBMCs. Source of these receptors: a human donor with Susac syndrome.

The J gene is TRBJ1-4, the V gene TRBV20-1, with D hard to call. In germline, CDR1 is DFQATT, CDR2 SNEGSKA (reference sequence). The CDR3 contains 10 residues. The V end was cut by 3 bases, the J end by 12 bases, with 8 bases between. CDR3 amino acids: CSASEVELFF. CDR3 in DNA: TGCAGTGCTAGTGAAGTGGAACTGTTTTTT.

V and J are TRBV25-1 and TRBJ2-5, with TRBD2 as a possible D gene (6 bases). V lost 3 bases and J 5 bases, leaving 10 bases between the germline ends. The CDR3 runs 13 residues. Germline V lookup: CDR1 MGHDK, CDR2 SYGVNS. CDR3 DNA sequence: TGTGCCAGCAGTGATAGTCTAGCGGAGACCCAGTACTTC. Translated: CASSDSLAETQYF.

The chain has TRBV7-2 and TRBJ1-2; a weak D match, TRBD1 (6 bases). Trimming removed 0 bases from V and 7 bases from J, with 18 bases in between. The germline CDR1 and CDR2 sequences are SGHTA and FQGNSA. The length of the CDR3 is 16 residues. The CDR3, as DNA: TGTGCCAGCAGCTTAGCGTATGTGGGGGCGCGTAGTGGCTACACCTTC. Amino acid sequence: CASSLAYVGARSGYTF.

The genes are TRBV6-2 or TRBV6-3 and TRBJ1-5, with 8 positions matching TRBD1. The CDR3 extends over 15 amino acids. CDR1 and CDR2 from the germline V gene are MNHEY and SVGEGT. V dropped 6 bases and J dropped 5; count of bases not matched to a gene: 9. The CDR3 DNA is TGTGCCAGCAGCGCGGGACAGGTAAACCATCAGCCCCAGCATTTT. Translated: CASSAGQVNHQPQHF.

CDR3 residues: CASSPGLAGGYEQYF. The CDR3 nucleotides read TGTGCCAGCAGCCCGGGACTAGCGGGAGGCTACGAGCAGTACTTC. The chain carries TRBV9 and TRBJ2-7, with 15 bases that match TRBD2. CDR1 is SGDLS and CDR2 is YYNGEE in the germline V gene. The trim removed 4 bases at V and 3 bases at J, leaving 2 bases unmatched. The CDR3 has 15 amino acids.

The rearrangement uses TRBV7-2 and TRBJ1-2, with 8 bases aligning to TRBD1. This CDR3 contains 15 residues. With V trimmed by 5 bases and J by 4 bases, 9 bases remained unmatched. From germline, CDR1 is SGHTA and CDR2 FQGNSA. The CDR3 spells CASSPSTGEAYGYTF. CDR3 bases: TGTGCCAGCAGCCCCTCGACAGGGGAGGCCTATGGCTACACCTTC.

As for this clonotype: At one end the junction does not follow the germline gene, possibly because of a read error. The chain carries TRBV4-2 and TRBJ1-1; possibly TRBD1 for D (5 bases). The CDR3 loop spans 13 amino acids. The germline gives CDR1 LGHNA, CDR2 YNFKEQ. CDR3 amino acids: CASSQGPRQGRLF. The CDR3 region has the DNA TGTGCCAGCAGCCAGGGGCCTCGCCAAGGACGCCTTTTT.

The table lists this clonotype with a count of one. CDR3 nucleotide sequence: TGCAGTGCCGATAGCGGGAGATCATACGAGCAGTACTTC. It codes for CSADSGRSYEQYF. V usage is TRBV20-1 and J usage is TRBJ2-7; 9 bases fit TRBD2. V trimming: 6 bases; J trimming: 4 bases; junction bases outside the gene matches: 7. The CDR3 runs to 13 residues. The germline V gene has CDR1 DFQATT and CDR2 SNEGSKA (reference sequence).

The rearrangement links TRBV29-1 to TRBJ1-1, with a weak D call TRBD1 (5 bases). The V gene lost 2 bases and the J gene lost 5 bases, with 15 bases spanning the gap. The CDR3 has 14 residues. Germline assignment: CDR1 SQVTM and CDR2 ANQGSEA. CDR3 amino acids: CSVEQRGGETEAFF. As DNA, the CDR3 is TGCAGCGTTGAACAACGCGGGGGTGAGACTGAAGCTTTCTTT.

The chain combines TRBV12-3 or TRBV12-4 with TRBJ1-2; a weak D match, TRBD1 (5 bases). V lost 4 bases and J 3 bases, leaving 12 bases between the germline ends. The CDR3 extends over 14 amino acids. This chain's CDR3 is CASSSSRGDYGYTF. As DNA, the CDR3 is TGTGCCAGCAGTTCCTCCCGGGGCGACTATGGCTACACCTTC.

V is TRBV20-1 and J is TRBJ1-2, with D unresolved. V was trimmed by 1 base and J by 5 bases, leaving 14 bases between them. This CDR3 region has 14 residues. Germline V gene lookup returns CDR1 DFQATT and CDR2 SNEGSKA (reference sequence). CDR3 DNA: TGCAGTGCTAGAGCCCCCCCTCTACGGTATGGCTACACCTTC. Its protein product is CSARAPPLRYGYTF.